This T cell receptor (beta chain) was sequenced for a study of beta chain features in type 1 diabetes. Study background: Analysis included around 110,000,000 sorted cells drawn from all samples. Study-wide results and caveats: All four CD4+ subsets of Type 1 diabetes patients contained TCRB CDR3s that were moderately but significantly shorter.

This clone was counted only a few times. Its antigen is currently unknown. Trimming left V 1 base short and J 6 bases short, with 15 bases between. CDR1 and CDR2 (germline): SGHRS, YFSETQ. CDR3 size: 15 residues. Expressed TCRB transcripts were sequenced because the isolated RNA had all been reverse transcribed beforehand. The average read count of naive, central memory and regulatory T cell samples was several million. Some clones are missing from TCRdb's copy, which holds only in-frame ones; the method was immunoSEQ multiplex PCR. The sample lists 300,000 or so clones, roughly 13% occurring once. The authors sorted CD4+ naive, central memory, regulatory and stem cell-like memory cells via CD45RO/CCR7/CD25/CD127/CD95/CD27. Sorted populations were all over 95% pure.

The chain combines TRBV5-1 with TRBJ2-3; D gene ambiguous. Material: naive CD4+ T cells from blood. This sequence was found in a woman younger than 35 with type 1 diabetes. This CDR3 is CASSLPETTPDTQYF. In nucleotides, the CDR3 is TGCGCCAGCAGCTTGCCGGAGACCACCCCGGATACGCAGTATTTT.